Listed below are T cell receptor beta chains from one sample, sequenced in a study of T cell responses to AZD1222 COVID-19 vaccine. TCRdb's copy holds only in-frame clones and misses some; the assay was immunoSEQ multiplex PCR. The sample lists just under 85,000 clones, roughly 83% seen once, with 8.5% to 10% in the top ten. The sample consisted of peripheral blood, taken on day 0 of AZD1222 vaccination. Receptor source: an adult in good health. Each CDR3 is given with its conserved first and last residue. Each record gives: V gene, J gene, CDR3 length, D gene, clone size, CDR3 DNA, CDR3 protein. A D gene is named only where the DNA matches it firmly. Some rows mark clone size as missing; the rest say once, few, many or name a class of expanded clone.

TRBV6-5,TRBJ1-2,10,.,.,TGTGCCACCTCGGAGAGTGGCTACACCTTC,CATSESGYTF
TRBV2,TRBJ2-7,15,TRBD1,.,TGTGCCAGCTCAGTGAATCCAGGGGGCTCCTACGAGCAGTACTTC,CASSVNPGGSYEQYF
TRBV9,TRBJ2-3,15,TRBD2,.,TGTGCCAGCACCACTAGCGGGGGTAACGCAGATACGCAGTATTTT,CASTTSGGNADTQYF
TRBV5-4,TRBJ2-7,13,TRBD1,.,TGTGCCAGCAGTCCCTGGGACAGACAACGGCAGTACTTC,CASSPWDRQRQYF
TRBV24-1,TRBJ2-1,16,.,.,TGTGCCACCAGTGATGCGGGACTCAGCTCCTACAATGAGCAGTTCTTC,CATSDAGLSSYNEQFF
TRBV20-1,TRBJ2-7,14,TRBD2,.,TGCAGTGCTAGTGGGGGAGGGAGTTGGTACGAGCAGTACTTC,CSASGGGSWYEQYF
TRBV6-5,TRBJ1-3,13,.,.,TGTGCCAGCAGTCTACGTCGAGGAAACACCATATATTTT,CASSLRRGNTIYF
TRBV18,TRBJ1-2,14,.,.,TGTGCCAGCTCACCACCCGCCCACCGAGGTAGCTACACCTTC,CASSPPAHRGSYTF
TRBV6-1,TRBJ1-2,15,TRBD1,.,TGTGCCAGCAGTGATAGACAGGGGGCGGTGTATGGCTACACCTTC,CASSDRQGAVYGYTF
TRBV7-9,TRBJ2-7,12,.,few,TGTGCCAGCGGGGACGGCTCCTACGAGCAGTACTTC,CASGDGSYEQYF
TRBV19,TRBJ2-7,13,TRBD1,.,TGTGCCACTCAGGGGGCCCTCAGTAACGAGCAGTACTTC,CATQGALSNEQYF
TRBV28,TRBJ2-7,14,.,.,TGTGCCCCCACCCGGACAGAACACTCCTACGAGCAGTACTTC,CAPTRTEHSYEQYF
TRBV2,TRBJ1-3,15,.,.,TGTGCCAGCAGTGAGCAGGAGGGGACTGGAAACACCATATATTTT,CASSEQEGTGNTIYF
TRBV6-5,TRBJ1-2,14,TRBD1,.,TGTGCCAGCCGTACAGGGGATGATGTCTATGGCTACACCTTC,CASRTGDDVYGYTF
TRBV7-8,TRBJ1-2,12,.,.,TGTGCCAGCAGCTTTGGGAGAGATGGCTACACCTTC,CASSFGRDGYTF
TRBV7-6,TRBJ2-3,16,TRBD2,.,TGTGCCAGCAGCCCTAGACTAGCGGGAGTATCAGATACGCAGTATTTT,CASSPRLAGVSDTQYF
TRBV27,TRBJ2-1,14,.,.,TGTGCCAGCAGTTTAAAAAGCGGTTACAATGAGCAGTTCTTC,CASSLKSGYNEQFF
TRBV11-2,TRBJ2-5,15,.,.,TGTGCCAGCAGCCCGGGCGGCCAGGGCCAAGAGACCCAGTACTTC,CASSPGGQGQETQYF
TRBV4-1,TRBJ2-2,16,.,.,TGCGCCAGCAGTCTTGTTCCGGGCCTAAACACCGGGGAGCTGTTTTTT,CASSLVPGLNTGELFF
TRBV4-2,TRBJ1-5,13,.,.,TGTGCCAGCAGCCAAGATTTCAATCAGCCCCAGCATTTT,CASSQDFNQPQHF
TRBV19,TRBJ1-1,15,.,.,TGTGCCAGTAGTATAGGATGGGGGGCGATGGCTGAAGCTTTCTTT,CASSIGWGAMAEAFF
TRBV6-2/TRBV6-3,TRBJ2-1,12,.,.,TGTGCCAGCAGCCACTCCTACAATGAGCAGTTCTTC,CASSHSYNEQFF
TRBV6-4,TRBJ1-5,16,.,.,TGTGCCAGCAGCGGGCCCCCGACAGGCCCCAATCAGCCCCAGCATTTT,CASSGPPTGPNQPQHF
TRBV27,TRBJ1-5,14,.,.,TGTGCCAGCAGTTCCAGACGCGGAAATCAGCCCCAGCATTTT,CASSSRRGNQPQHF
TRBV9,TRBJ1-6,14,.,.,TGTGCCAGCAGCTTAAGGACAGATAATTCACCCCTCCACTTT,CASSLRTDNSPLHF
TRBV5-1,TRBJ1-4,16,TRBD1,once,TGCGCCAGCAGCCTCCGACAGGGCGGAACTAATGAAAAACTGTTTTTT,CASSLRQGGTNEKLFF
TRBV19,TRBJ2-1,15,TRBD1,.,TGTGCCAGTCTCCGGGACAGGGGAACGTATAGTGAGCAGTTCTTC,CASLRDRGTYSEQFF
TRBV2,TRBJ1-3,13,TRBD1,.,TGTGCCAGCAGTCCGCAGGGGGCCAACACCATATATTTT,CASSPQGANTIYF
TRBV27,TRBJ1-5,14,TRBD1,once,TGTGCCAGCAGTGCTTCAGGGGGCTTTCAGCCCCAGCATTTT,CASSASGGFQPQHF
TRBV18,TRBJ1-5,15,TRBD1,.,TGTGCCAGCTCCCCCGGGACAGGGAAAAATCAGCCCCAGCATTTT,CASSPGTGKNQPQHF
TRBV6-4,TRBJ1-1,18,TRBD1,.,TGTGCCAGGGCCACCTCCGGGACAGCCAACTCCCCCAACACTGAAGCTTTCTTT,CARATSGTANSPNTEAFF
TRBV2,TRBJ2-1,14,TRBD2,.,TGTGCCAGCAGGCTAGCGGGGGGGCTGAATGAGCAGTTCTTC,CASRLAGGLNEQFF
TRBV19,TRBJ2-7,13,.,many,TGTGCCAGTAGTATATCCAGCTCCTACGAGCAGTACTTC,CASSISSSYEQYF
TRBV14,TRBJ1-1,18,.,.,TGTGCCAGCAGCCAAGTCCCGGGGGCATCAATTCGGGGCACTGAAGCTTTCTTT,CASSQVPGASIRGTEAFF
TRBV9,TRBJ2-2,15,TRBD2,.,TGTGCCAGCACTACGGGACTAGCGAGCACCGGGGAGCTGTTTTTT,CASTTGLASTGELFF
TRBV7-2,TRBJ2-5,16,TRBD2,few,TGTGCCAGCAGCCCCGGACTAGCGGCCTTACAAGAGACCCAGTACTTC,CASSPGLAALQETQYF
TRBV18,TRBJ2-1,16,.,.,TGTGCCAGCTCACTGGGGCCCCCCCTCTCCTACAATGAGCAGTTCTTC,CASSLGPPLSYNEQFF
TRBV18,TRBJ2-1,16,.,.,TGTGCCAGCTCACCCAGACGGGGCAGCTCCTACAATGAGCCGTTCTTC,CASSPRRGSSYNEPFF
TRBV7-2,TRBJ1-5,14,.,.,TGTGCCAGCAGCCCACAGGATTCCAATCAGCCCCAGCATTTT,CASSPQDSNQPQHF
TRBV11-2,TRBJ1-1,18,TRBD1,few,TGTGCCAGCAGCTTGGGACAGGGGGCCGTTCGGGTGGGCACTGAAGCTTTCTTT,CASSLGQGAVRVGTEAFF
TRBV7-3,TRBJ2-2,16,TRBD1,.,TGTGCCAGCAGCCAATCCGGGACAGGGACGTCCGGGGAGCTGTTTTTT,CASSQSGTGTSGELFF
TRBV5-6,TRBJ1-5,16,TRBD1,.,TGTGCCAGCAGCTTTTCGACAGGGAGGGTCGATCAGCCCCAGCATTTT,CASSFSTGRVDQPQHF
TRBV11-3,TRBJ2-5,13,TRBD1,once,TGTGCCAGCAGCTTGACAGGGTCGGAGACCCAGTACTTC,CASSLTGSETQYF
TRBV6-1,TRBJ2-7,16,.,few,TGTGCCAGCAGTGTCCACCAGGGGTTTTTAACCTACGAGCAGTACTTC,CASSVHQGFLTYEQYF
TRBV11-3,TRBJ1-5,16,TRBD1,.,TGTGCCAGCAGGCGGACAGGGGGATATAGCAATCAGCCCCAGCATTTT,CASRRTGGYSNQPQHF
TRBV27,TRBJ1-6,15,.,.,TGTGCCAGCACCCCGGGGGGGCGCGTTCCCTCACCCCTCCACTTT,CASTPGGRVPSPLHF
TRBV5-6,TRBJ1-5,15,.,.,TGTGCCAGCAGCAACAACCGACGAGGCAATCAGCCCCAGCATTTT,CASSNNRRGNQPQHF
TRBV19,TRBJ2-6,15,.,.,TGTGCCAGTAGCCCCCGGGCGACTGGGGCCAACGTCCTGACTTTC,CASSPRATGANVLTF
TRBV24-1,TRBJ2-3,14,.,.,TGTGCCACCAGTGCTTCCCAGACCACAGATACGCAGTATTTT,CATSASQTTDTQYF
TRBV3-1/TRBV3-2,TRBJ1-5,13,.,.,TGTGCCAGCAGCCACGGCTTGGATCAGCCCCAGCATTTT,CASSHGLDQPQHF
TRBV4-2,TRBJ2-1,17,TRBD2,.,TGTGCCAGCAGCCTGAGGACTAGCGAGAGCTCCTACAATGAGCAGTTCTTC,CASSLRTSESSYNEQFF
TRBV27,TRBJ2-1,14,.,.,TGTGCCAGCAGAACCTTCTTTGGGGGCAATGAGCAGTTCTTC,CASRTFFGGNEQFF
TRBV9,TRBJ2-2,18,TRBD2,.,TGTGCCAGCAGCGTAGGACTAGCGGGCAGCTCGAACACCGGGGAGCTGTTTTTT,CASSVGLAGSSNTGELFF
TRBV4-2,TRBJ2-1,17,TRBD2,few,TGTGCCAGCAGCCTGTACCCCCTAGCGGGGGGAAACAATGAGCAGTTCTTC,CASSLYPLAGGNNEQFF
TRBV20-1,TRBJ1-6,12,.,.,TGCAGTGCTAGTATAGGGAATTCACCCCTCCACTTT,CSASIGNSPLHF